Reported below is one TCR beta chain. Its cognate antigen is unknown. Libraries were prepared by immunoSEQ multiplex PCR; TCRdb keeps only in-frame clonotypes and omits some of them. The profile shows some 17,000 clones, around 87% of them singletons. This CDR3 contains 20 residues. The data are from a study of T cells in localized non-small cell lung cancer. Study-wide results and limits: A median of around 60 clones ranked among the top 100 in tumor appeared in adjacent lung.

The sample here was peripheral blood mononuclear cells, taken before any cancer treatment. The chain has TRBV12-1 and TRBJ1-1; TRBD1, the D gene given by the table, was not confirmed from the DNA. TRBV12-1 is a documented pseudogene. The sequence came from a woman aged 35 to 69 with stage III lung adenocarcinoma. CDR3 residues: CASSFVVLIGKGASNTEAFF. For the CDR3, the DNA is TGTGCCAGCAGCTTTGTGGTATTAATTGGGAAGGGGGCTTCGAACACTGAAGCTTTCTTT.